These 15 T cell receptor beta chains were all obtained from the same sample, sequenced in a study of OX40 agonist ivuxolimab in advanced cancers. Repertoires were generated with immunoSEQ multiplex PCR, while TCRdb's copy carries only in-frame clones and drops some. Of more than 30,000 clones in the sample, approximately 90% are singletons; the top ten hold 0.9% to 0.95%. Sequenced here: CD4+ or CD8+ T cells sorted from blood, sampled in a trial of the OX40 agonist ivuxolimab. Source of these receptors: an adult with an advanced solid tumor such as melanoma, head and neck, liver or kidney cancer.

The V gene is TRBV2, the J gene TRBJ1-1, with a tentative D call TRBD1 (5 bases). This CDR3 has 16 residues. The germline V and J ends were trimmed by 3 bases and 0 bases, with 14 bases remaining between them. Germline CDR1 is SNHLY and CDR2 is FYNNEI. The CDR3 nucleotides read TGTGCCAGCAGTGAGGCCCCCGGACAATTGAACACTGAAGCTTTCTTT. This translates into CASSEAPGQLNTEAFF.

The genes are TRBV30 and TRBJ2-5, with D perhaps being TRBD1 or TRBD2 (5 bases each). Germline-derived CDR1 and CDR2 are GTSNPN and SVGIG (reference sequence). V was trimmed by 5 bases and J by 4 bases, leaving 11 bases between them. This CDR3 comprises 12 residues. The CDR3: CAWERGSETQYF. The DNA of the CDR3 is TGTGCCTGGGAGAGGGGTTCAGAGACCCAGTACTTC.

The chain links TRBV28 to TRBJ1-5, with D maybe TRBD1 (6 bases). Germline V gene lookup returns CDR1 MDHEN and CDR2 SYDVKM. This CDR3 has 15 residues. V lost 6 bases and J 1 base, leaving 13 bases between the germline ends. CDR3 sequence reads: CASRYRVASNQPQHF. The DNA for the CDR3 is TGTGCCAGCAGGTACAGGGTCGCGAGCAATCAGCCCCAGCATTTT. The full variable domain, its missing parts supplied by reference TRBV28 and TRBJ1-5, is DVKVTQSSRYLVKRTGEKVFLECVQDMDHENMFWYRQDPGLGLRLIYFSYDVKMKEKGDIPEGYSVSREKKERFSLILESASTNQTSMYLCASRYRVASNQPQHFGDGTRLSIL.

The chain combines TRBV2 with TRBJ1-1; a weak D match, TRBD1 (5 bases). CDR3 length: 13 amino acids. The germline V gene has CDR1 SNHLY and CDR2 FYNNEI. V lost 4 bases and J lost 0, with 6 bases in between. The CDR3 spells CASSVGLNTEAFF. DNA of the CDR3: TGTGCCAGCAGTGTGGGGCTGAACACTGAAGCTTTCTTT.

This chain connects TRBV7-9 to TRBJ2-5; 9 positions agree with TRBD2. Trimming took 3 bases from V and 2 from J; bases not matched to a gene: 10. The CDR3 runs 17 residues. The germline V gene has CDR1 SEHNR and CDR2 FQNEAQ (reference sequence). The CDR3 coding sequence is TGTGCCAGCAGCTTCACTACGGGCGGGAGGGGTCAAGAGACCCAGTACTTC. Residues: CASSFTTGGRGQETQYF.

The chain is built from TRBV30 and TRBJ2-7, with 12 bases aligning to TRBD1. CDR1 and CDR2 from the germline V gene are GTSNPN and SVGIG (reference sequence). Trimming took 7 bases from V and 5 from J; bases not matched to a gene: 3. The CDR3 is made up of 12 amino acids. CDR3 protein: CASRDRGHEQYF. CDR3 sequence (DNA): TGTGCCTCCCGGGACAGGGGGCACGAGCAGTACTTC.

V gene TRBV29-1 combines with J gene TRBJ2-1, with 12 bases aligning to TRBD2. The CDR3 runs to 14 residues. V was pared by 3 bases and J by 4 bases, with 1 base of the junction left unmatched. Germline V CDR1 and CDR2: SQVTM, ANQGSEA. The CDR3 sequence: CSVDGTSGYNEQFF. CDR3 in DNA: TGCAGCGTTGATGGGACTAGCGGGTACAATGAGCAGTTCTTC.

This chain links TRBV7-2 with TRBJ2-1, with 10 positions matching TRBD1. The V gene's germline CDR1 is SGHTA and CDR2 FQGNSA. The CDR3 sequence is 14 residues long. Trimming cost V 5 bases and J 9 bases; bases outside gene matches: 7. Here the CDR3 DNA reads TGTGCCAGCAGCCCCCGACAGGGGGCGGCTGAGCAGTTCTTC. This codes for CASSPRQGAAEQFF.

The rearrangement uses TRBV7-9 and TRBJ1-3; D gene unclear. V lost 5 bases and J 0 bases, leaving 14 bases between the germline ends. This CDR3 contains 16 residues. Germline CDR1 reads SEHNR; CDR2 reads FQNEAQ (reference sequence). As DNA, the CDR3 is TGTGCCAGCAGCCGACCGACGGGAGGCTCTGGAAACACCATATATTTT. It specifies CASSRPTGGSGNTIYF.

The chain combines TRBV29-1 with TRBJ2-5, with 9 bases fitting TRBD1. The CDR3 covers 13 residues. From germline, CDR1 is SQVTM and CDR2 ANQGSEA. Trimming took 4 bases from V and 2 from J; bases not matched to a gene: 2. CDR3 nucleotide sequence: TGCAGCGTTGTTGGGACAGGGCAAGAGACCCAGTACTTC. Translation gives CSVVGTGQETQYF.

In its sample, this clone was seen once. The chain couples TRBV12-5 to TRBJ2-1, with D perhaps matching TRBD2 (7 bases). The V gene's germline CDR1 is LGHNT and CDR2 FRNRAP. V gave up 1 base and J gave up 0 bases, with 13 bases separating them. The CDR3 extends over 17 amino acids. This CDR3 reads CASGLDGGGGSYNEQFF. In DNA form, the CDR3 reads TGTGCTAGTGGTTTGGACGGGGGAGGGGGCTCCTACAATGAGCAGTTCTTC.

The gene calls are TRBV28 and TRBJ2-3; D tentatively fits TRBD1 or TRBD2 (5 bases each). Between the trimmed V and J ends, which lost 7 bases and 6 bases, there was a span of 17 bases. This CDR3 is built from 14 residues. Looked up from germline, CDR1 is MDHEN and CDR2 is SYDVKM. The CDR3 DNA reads TGTGCCAGCACTTTGGGGACCTACGGCGATACGCAGTATTTT. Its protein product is CASTLGTYGDTQYF.

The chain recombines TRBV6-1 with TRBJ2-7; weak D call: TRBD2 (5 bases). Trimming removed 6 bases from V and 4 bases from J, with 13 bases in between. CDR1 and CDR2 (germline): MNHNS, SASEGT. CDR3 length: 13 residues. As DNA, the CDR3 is TGTGCCAGCAGCCCCCCCGGGGTTTACGAGCAGTACTTC. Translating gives CASSPPGVYEQYF.

The CDR3, as DNA: TGTGCCAGCAGTGCTACAGGGGGGAGTGAGCAGTTCTTC. This translates into CASSATGGSEQFF. This chain joins TRBV6-4 and TRBJ2-1; TRBD1 agrees at 8 bases. CDR1 is MRHNA, CDR2 SNTAGT, per germline. This CDR3 has 13 amino acids. The V and J ends lost 4 bases and 9 bases, in that order; junction bases with no gene match: 5.

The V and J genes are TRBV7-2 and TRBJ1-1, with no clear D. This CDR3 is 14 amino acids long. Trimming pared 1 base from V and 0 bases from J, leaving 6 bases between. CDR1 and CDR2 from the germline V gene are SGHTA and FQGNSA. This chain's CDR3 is CASSLDLMNTEAFF. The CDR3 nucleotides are TGTGCCAGCAGCTTAGATCTCATGAACACTGAAGCTTTCTTT.